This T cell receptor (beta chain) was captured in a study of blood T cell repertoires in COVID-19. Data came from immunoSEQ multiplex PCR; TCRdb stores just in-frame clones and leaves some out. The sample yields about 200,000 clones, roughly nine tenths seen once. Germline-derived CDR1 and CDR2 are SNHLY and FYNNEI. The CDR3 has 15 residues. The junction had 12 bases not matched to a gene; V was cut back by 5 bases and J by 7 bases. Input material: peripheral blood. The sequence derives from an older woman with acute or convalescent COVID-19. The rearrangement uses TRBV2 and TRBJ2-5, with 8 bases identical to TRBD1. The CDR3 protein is CASSPQGAAGTTQYF. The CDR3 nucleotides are TGTGCCAGCAGTCCCCAGGGGGCGGCAGGGACGACCCAGTACTTC. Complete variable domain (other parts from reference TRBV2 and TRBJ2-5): EPEVTQTPSHQVTQMGQEVILRCVPISNHLYFYWYRQILGQKVEFLVSFYNNEISEKSEIFDDQFSVERPDGSNFTLKIRSTKLEDSAMYFCASSPQGAAGTTQYFGPGTRLLVL.